Listed below are T cell receptor beta chains from one sample, sequenced in a study of PD-1 blockade in classical Hodgkin lymphoma. Repertoires were generated with immunoSEQ multiplex PCR, while TCRdb's copy carries only in-frame clones and drops some. Seen here are about 35,000 clones, roughly two thirds observed once, and the top ten hold 13% to 15%. Sequenced here: peripheral blood mononuclear cells (PBMCs), sampled before the second cycle of nivolumab. All receptors come from a human donor with classical Hodgkin lymphoma. Each CDR3 is given with its conserved first and last residue. A D gene is named only where the DNA matches it firmly. The size of a clone is reported for some rows only, either as once, few or many, or as a class for expanded clones.

DNA	CDR3	J	size	D	V
TGTGCCAGCAGCAAAGCGGCCATATCCACAGATACGCAGTATTTT	CASSKAAISTDTQYF	TRBJ2-3	NA	NA	TRBV2
TGCGCCAGCAGCTTGGAAGGCAGGGGGCACAGTGGCTACACCTTC	CASSLEGRGHSGYTF	TRBJ1-2	NA	TRBD1	TRBV5-1
TGTGCCAGCAGCGTCGCTCCGGGACAGGTACAAGGTCACACAGATACGCAGTATTTT	CASSVAPGQVQGHTDTQYF	TRBJ2-3	once	TRBD1	TRBV9
TGTGCCAGCAGGGCCGGGACAGGGGGTGTGGGCACTGAAGCTTTCTTT	CASRAGTGGVGTEAFF	TRBJ1-1	few	TRBD1	TRBV2
TGTGCCAGCAGCGTAGGGGACAGGGGGCGCGGCACTGAAGCTTTCTTT	CASSVGDRGRGTEAFF	TRBJ1-1	few	TRBD1	TRBV9
TGTGCCAGCAGTTCACGTAGAACAGGGTGGAACTATGGCTACACCTTC	CASSSRRTGWNYGYTF	TRBJ1-2	NA	NA	TRBV27
TGCGCCAGCAGCCAAGATCACCAGGGCAGAACTGAAGCTTTCTTT	CASSQDHQGRTEAFF	TRBJ1-1	NA	NA	TRBV4-3
TGTGCCAGCAGTCTCTCCGCGCATGAGCAGTTCTTC	CASSLSAHEQFF	TRBJ2-1	NA	NA	TRBV6-5
TGTGCCAGCAGCTTGGTCGCTGGCTACGAGCAGTACTTC	CASSLVAGYEQYF	TRBJ2-7	NA	NA	TRBV7-6
TGTGCCAGCAGCTTAGCTGACAGGGCGGCCGGGGAGCTGTTTTTT	CASSLADRAAGELFF	TRBJ2-2	many	TRBD1	TRBV7-6
TGCAGCGCACCAACAGGGGGACCTATCAATGAGCAGTTCTTC	CSAPTGGPINEQFF	TRBJ2-1	NA	TRBD1	TRBV29-1
TGTGCCAGCTCACCTCGCCTCCCGGGATCGGGGAGCACTGAAGCTTTCTTT	CASSPRLPGSGSTEAFF	TRBJ1-1	NA	NA	TRBV18
TGTGCCAGCAGTCGGGGCGGAAGCTCCTACGAGCAGTACTTC	CASSRGGSSYEQYF	TRBJ2-7	NA	NA	TRBV6-5
TGCGCCAGTGCCATGACGAGCGTAAGCTCCTACGAGCAGTACTTC	CASAMTSVSSYEQYF	TRBJ2-7	NA	NA	TRBV5-1
TGTGCCAGCAGCAGAGGGAAGACTAGCAATCAGCCCCAGCATTTT	CASSRGKTSNQPQHF	TRBJ1-5	NA	NA	TRBV7-8
TGCGCCAGCAGCCAAGATTACAGCTACGAGCAGTACTTC	CASSQDYSYEQYF	TRBJ2-7	many	NA	TRBV4-1
TGTGCCAGCAGTGATATAGCGGGAGGGTGGGAGACCCAGTACTTC	CASSDIAGGWETQYF	TRBJ2-5	NA	TRBD2	TRBV6-4
TGTGCCACCCACGGACAGGCTAGCACCGGGGAGCTGTTTTTT	CATHGQASTGELFF	TRBJ2-2	NA	TRBD1	TRBV10-3
TGTGCCAGCAGCCAAAATACAGGGGAGTCTACGGGCTACACCTTC	CASSQNTGESTGYTF	TRBJ1-2	NA	TRBD1	TRBV4-2
TGTGCCAGCAGCTTAGTAGTTGGGCGGGGGGGCGGAGGCAATCAGCCCCAGCATTTT	CASSLVVGRGGGGNQPQHF	TRBJ1-5	NA	NA	TRBV7-8
TGTGCCAGCAGTTCTACAGGGCGTGAGCAGTTCTTC	CASSSTGREQFF	TRBJ2-1	NA	NA	TRBV28
TGTGCCTGGAGCGGGAGGCAAGCGACAGGGGGCACGTACTATGGCTACACCTTC	CAWSGRQATGGTYYGYTF	TRBJ1-2	once	TRBD1	TRBV30
TGTGCCAGCAGTTTATCGGGAGTTGAAAGGTACGAGCAGTACTTC	CASSLSGVERYEQYF	TRBJ2-7	NA	NA	TRBV27
TGTGCTAGTGGTGCCGGGACAGAGACGTCACCCCTCCACTTT	CASGAGTETSPLHF	TRBJ1-6	NA	TRBD1	TRBV12-5
TGTGCCAGCAGCCAACCAGGGGCCTCTGGGGTCTTC	CASSQPGASGVF	TRBJ2-1	once	NA	TRBV7-8
TGTGCCAGCAGCAGACAGCTCAACACTGAAGCTTTCTTT	CASSRQLNTEAFF	TRBJ1-1	few	NA	TRBV6-6
TGTGCCAGCTCACCCTACGTGGGTGAAGCTTTCTTT	CASSPYVGEAFF	TRBJ1-1	NA	NA	TRBV18
TGCGCCAGCAGATTTGGTCAGGCAACAGATACGCAGTATTTT	CASRFGQATDTQYF	TRBJ2-3	NA	NA	TRBV5-1
TGTGCCAGCAATCCTCCCGGGACAAAAAACGGGGAGCAGTACTTC	CASNPPGTKNGEQYF	TRBJ2-7	few	NA	TRBV6-6
TGTGCCAGCTCACCTAGGAGGGTGGGCGAGCAGTACTTC	CASSPRRVGEQYF	TRBJ2-7	NA	NA	TRBV18
TGTGCCATCAGTGAAGGAGCGCCGCAAGCTTTCTTT	CAISEGAPQAFF	TRBJ1-1	NA	NA	TRBV10-3
TGTGCAAGTCGCGAAAGGACTAGCGGAGTACCCTTCTACGAGCAGTACTTC	CASRERTSGVPFYEQYF	TRBJ2-7	NA	NA	TRBV12-2
TGTGCCATCAGTGAGCAGGGCTCCTACAATGAGCAGTTCTTC	CAISEQGSYNEQFF	TRBJ2-1	few	NA	TRBV10-3
TGTGCCATCAGTGAGTCTAAAACAGATACGCAGTATTTT	CAISESKTDTQYF	TRBJ2-3	NA	NA	TRBV10-3
TGTGCCAGCAGCTTGGATTCCGGGGTATTCAATGAGCAGTTCTTC	CASSLDSGVFNEQFF	TRBJ2-1	few	NA	TRBV7-2
TGTGCCTGGAGTGTACAACTCTATAATTCACCCCTCCACTTT	CAWSVQLYNSPLHF	TRBJ1-6	NA	NA	TRBV30
TGTGCCAGTAGTAGTCAGGGATTACTGAACACCGGGGAGCTGTTTTTT	CASSSQGLLNTGELFF	TRBJ2-2	NA	NA	TRBV19
TGTGCCAGCAGTGAAAGTGCACCTAATAATTCACCCCTCCACTTT	CASSESAPNNSPLHF	TRBJ1-6	few	NA	TRBV2
TGTGCCAGCAGTTGGCTCAACTACGAGCAGTACTTC	CASSWLNYEQYF	TRBJ2-7	NA	NA	TRBV6-6
TGTGCCACCGCGGACGGAGGGAAAGAAAAACTGTTTTTT	CATADGGKEKLFF	TRBJ1-4	NA	NA	TRBV10-3